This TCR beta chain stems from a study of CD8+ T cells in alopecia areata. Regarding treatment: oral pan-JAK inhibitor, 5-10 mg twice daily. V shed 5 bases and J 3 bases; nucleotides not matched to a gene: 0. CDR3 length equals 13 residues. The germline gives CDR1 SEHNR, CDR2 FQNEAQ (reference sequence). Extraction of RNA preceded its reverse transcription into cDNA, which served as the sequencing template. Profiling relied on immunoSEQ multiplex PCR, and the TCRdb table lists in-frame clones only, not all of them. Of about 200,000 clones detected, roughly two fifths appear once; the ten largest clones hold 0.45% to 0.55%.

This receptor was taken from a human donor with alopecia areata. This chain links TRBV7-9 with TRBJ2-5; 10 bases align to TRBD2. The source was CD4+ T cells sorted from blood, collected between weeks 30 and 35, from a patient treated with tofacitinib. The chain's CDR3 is CASSTSGKETQYF. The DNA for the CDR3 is TGTGCCAGCAGCACTAGCGGGAAAGAGACCCAGTACTTC.